This T cell receptor beta chain emerged from a study of blood T cell repertoires in COVID-19 (TCRdb year 2020). Regarding the study in general: Collaborator samples came from the United States, Italy and Spain and covered acute and convalescent phases of COVID-19. HLA class I and class II types, where available, came from metadata supplied by the sample provider rather than from assay-based typing. The repertoires were released in a freely available public database meant as a resource for research on the immune response to SARS-CoV-2. The sample metadata nearly always contained a de-identified subject ID, COVID-19 status, age in years and sex. The prospective study material was composed of cDNA or gDNA derived from T cells, B-cell-depleted T cells, or PBMCs. Samples were obtained from the ongoing ImmuneRACE study (first 160 participants) and from some 1,200 subjects provided by 6 global collaborators. Subjects who had been exposed to COVID-19, were actively infected with it, or had recovered from it provided the deeply sampled blood TCRbeta repertoires that made up the dataset. What the research found in general, with its limitations: The amount of clinical and demographic metadata varied by source and participant and was provided uncurated.

The immunoSEQ Assay, a bias-controlled multiplex PCR, was used to amplify TCRbeta CDR3 regions from genomic DNA. In the source study's methods: The number of nucleated cells in each sample was estimated from the amplification of reference gene primers within the assay. To quantify the absolute abundance of each unique TCRbeta CDR3 rearrangement, sequence reads were collapsed and filtered. For each sample, productive Simpson clonality was calculated as the square root of Simpson's diversity index over productive rearrangements. TCRdb carries this immuneACCESS record with in-frame sequences only. Its versions omit some clonotypes, under half of them owing to an unresolved V gene in the studies checked, with the rest unexplained. That table supplies the V and J calls and clone size; D and trimming were determined from the DNA. This sample comprises over 130,000 clones, 76% of them detected only once. The leading ten clones occupy 4.5% to 5% of the sample.

The germline V gene gives CDR1 as SNHLY and CDR2 as FYNNEI. V is cut back by 6 bases and J by 3 bases, with 5 bases in the junction unmatched. From its cysteine to its phenylalanine, the CDR3 spans 15 amino acids. Of the read, only the CDR3 DNA is kept; its 45 bases are in frame from base 1. This clone appeared a single time. Its antigen is still unknown. No much larger clonotype is one base removed from it; base qualities were not supplied. Whole blood was collected in K2EDTA tubes by collaborating institutions according to the institutions' own protocols. For TCRbeta analysis, collaborators shipped samples as frozen whole blood, isolated PBMCs, or DNA extracted from either of those sample types.

The sample was peripheral blood. The chain is assembled from TRBV2 and TRBJ1-6; 7 junctional bases match TRBD1. The clonotype comes from a woman older than 75 with active or convalescent COVID-19. The DNA is TGTGCCAGCAGCCCGGACAGGAGCTATAATTCACCCCTCCACTTT. Protein translation: CASSPDRSYNSPLHF.